The 28 T cell receptor beta chains below come from one sample, sequenced in a study of memory CD4+ T cells and cytomegalovirus serostatus. The protocol was immunoSEQ multiplex PCR, while the TCRdb copy is restricted to in-frame clones and leaves out a portion. The data show 38,000 or so clones, around 75% seen once. Single viable CD3+CD4+CD8-CD45RO+ cells were sorted as the memory CD4+ T cells. Sequencing was done on a sample of memory CD4+ T cells from blood. These receptor sequences come from an adult in good health and CMV-seronegative.

The chain is built from TRBV10-3 and TRBJ2-7; 8 nucleotides line up with TRBD2. Germline V gene lookup returns CDR1 ENHRY and CDR2 SYGVKD. J was trimmed by 2 bases and V by 4 bases; bases with no gene match: 4. CDR3 length: 14 amino acids. The CDR3 DNA reads as TGTGCCATCAGTGGCGGACTAGCAACCTACGAGCAGTACTTC. This codes for CAISGGLATYEQYF.

J is TRBJ2-5 and V is TRBV7-2; the D gene is possibly TRBD2 (6 bases). Looked up from germline, CDR1 is SGHTA and CDR2 is FQGNSA. Trimming removed 5 bases from V and 2 bases from J, with 12 bases in between. This CDR3 is built from 14 residues. CDR3 loop: CASSRASVQETQYF. CDR3 DNA: TGTGCCAGCAGCAGGGCTAGCGTTCAAGAGACCCAGTACTTC.

This clone has only a few counts. This sequence joins TRBV30 and TRBJ1-6; no clear D gene. Trimming pared 4 bases from V and 7 bases from J, leaving 17 bases between. CDR1 and CDR2 from the germline V gene are GTSNPN and SVGIG (reference sequence). The CDR3 contains 15 residues. CDR3 coding DNA: TGTGCCTGGACTTCACGGAGGGCCGAGAATTCACCCCTCCACTTT. The encoded protein is CAWTSRRAENSPLHF. The whole variable domain, filled in from reference TRBV30 and TRBJ1-6, reads SQTIHQWPATLVQPVGSPLSLECTVEGTSNPNLYWYRQAAGRGLQLLFYSVGIGQISSEVPQNLSASRPQDRQFILSSKKLLLSDSGFYLCAWTSRRAENSPLHFGNGTRLTVT.

The J gene is TRBJ1-5, the V gene TRBV4-1, with D maybe TRBD1 (5 bases). The CDR3 is made up of 15 amino acids. Trimming stripped 0 bases from V and 8 bases from J, with 14 bases between. Germline lookup yields CDR1 MGHRA and CDR2 YSYEKL. DNA for the CDR3: TGCGCCAGCAGCCAAGAGTTGGGGCAGCAAAAGCCCCAGCATTTT. Protein: CASSQELGQQKPQHF.

The chain uses TRBV19 and TRBJ1-4; TRBD1 aligns across 7 bases. The CDR3 totals 15 residues. With 9 bases clipped from V and 0 bases from J, the junction kept 7 bases outside the gene matches. Germline V gives CDR1 LNHDA, CDR2 SQIVND (reference sequence). CDR3 sequence reads: CASQPQGATNEKLFF. The CDR3 DNA reads TGTGCCAGCCAACCCCAGGGGGCAACTAATGAAAAACTGTTTTTT.

The V gene is TRBV5-1, the J gene TRBJ2-5; D gene ambiguous. CDR1 and CDR2 from the germline V gene are SGHRS and YFSETQ. V gave up 2 bases and J gave up 5 bases, with 13 bases separating them. The CDR3 spans 14 residues. This CDR3 is CASSFMSEGETQYF. CDR3 in DNA: TGCGCCAGCAGCTTTATGTCCGAAGGGGAGACCCAGTACTTC.

The gene calls are TRBV16 and TRBJ1-1; D unclear. This CDR3 spans 14 amino acids. The germline gives CDR1 KGHSY, CDR2 FQNENV. Deletions cut 7 bases from V and 0 bases from J, with 12 bases between. CDR3 bases: TGTGCCAGCAAGAAAGAGAAATTGAACACTGAAGCTTTCTTT. The encoded protein is CASKKEKLNTEAFF.

The chain recombines TRBV5-1 with TRBJ2-2; 9 bases fit TRBD2. The CDR3 consists of 15 residues. Germline V gene data show CDR1 as SGHRS and CDR2 as YFSETQ. With V trimmed by 2 bases and J by 2 bases, 1 base remained unmatched. The CDR3 region has the DNA TGCGCCAGCAGCTTTAGCGGGGGAAACACCGGGGAGCTGTTTTTT. This codes for CASSFSGGNTGELFF.

The gene calls are TRBV30 and TRBJ2-7, with unresolved D. The germline V and J ends were trimmed by 7 bases and 2 bases, with 6 bases remaining between them. This CDR3 is built from 10 residues. The germline V gene encodes CDR1 GTSNPN and CDR2 SVGIG (reference sequence). CDR3 loop: CAYRTYEQYF. CDR3 nucleotides: TGTGCCTACCGAACCTACGAGCAGTACTTC.

The chain carries TRBV2 and TRBJ1-1; D call uncertain. This CDR3 region has 14 residues. Germline V CDR1 and CDR2: SNHLY, FYNNEI. V was pared by 5 bases and J by 5 bases, with 15 bases between. This chain's CDR3 is CASSSGVRETEAFF. The CDR3 DNA reads TGTGCCAGCAGTTCCGGTGTTAGGGAGACTGAAGCTTTCTTT.

The chain couples TRBV30 to TRBJ1-2, with a possible D match to TRBD1 (6 bases). The CDR3 runs to 13 residues. Germline CDR1 and CDR2: GTSNPN and SVGIG (reference sequence). Trimming cost V 0 bases and J 6 bases, with 11 bases left between them. The CDR3 here is CAWSVGGGNGYTF. CDR3 nucleotide sequence: TGTGCCTGGAGTGTAGGAGGGGGGAATGGCTACACCTTC.

The chain joins TRBV7-3 to TRBJ1-1, with D perhaps matching TRBD1 (6 bases). Germline values: CDR1 SGHTA, CDR2 FQGTGA. V lost 5 bases, J lost 7 bases, and 17 bases lay in between. The CDR3 runs to 14 residues. CDR3 sequence (DNA): TGTGCCAGCAGCCCTAACCAGGGGTCGGATGAAGCTTTCTTT. It codes for CASSPNQGSDEAFF. The whole variable domain, remainder taken from reference TRBV7-3 and TRBJ1-1, is GAGVSQTPSNKVTEKGKYVELRCDPISGHTALYWYRQSLGQGPEFLIYFQGTGAADDSGLPNDRFFAVRPEGSVSTLKIQRTERGDSAVYLCASSPNQGSDEAFFGQGTRLTVV.

This clone is a singleton in its sample. The rearrangement links TRBV10-3 to TRBJ1-4; D not certain. Germline V CDR1 and CDR2: ENHRY, SYGVKD. V dropped 3 bases and J dropped 0 bases, with 5 bases sitting between them. The CDR3 loop spans 14 amino acids. Here the CDR3 reads CAISDTSTNEKLFF. The CDR3 nucleotides read TGTGCCATCAGTGACACCTCAACTAATGAAAAACTGTTTTTT.

This chain connects TRBV10-3 to TRBJ2-5; TRBD1 aligns across 8 bases. The end of the DNA fits TRBJ2-7 better, so the J call may be wrong. Germline V gene data show CDR1 as ENHRY and CDR2 as SYGVKD. The CDR3 contains 14 residues. The CDR3 reads CAISENGGQDEQYF. The CDR3 DNA sequence: TGTGCCATCAGTGAGAATGGGGGACAGGACGAGCAGTACTTC.

J is TRBJ2-2 and V is TRBV11-3; the D is unclear. Germline CDR1 reads SGHNT; CDR2 reads YENEEA. V lost 0 bases, J lost 6 bases, and 2 bases lay in between. The length of the CDR3 is 12 residues. In nucleotides, the CDR3 is TGTGCCAGCAGCTTAGATGCCGGGGAGCTGTTTTTT. It specifies CASSLDAGELFF.

V is TRBV7-2 and J is TRBJ1-5; D uncertain. Germline V gives CDR1 SGHTA, CDR2 FQGNSA. V shed 1 base and J shed 1 base, with 8 bases lying between them. This CDR3 contains 15 residues. In nucleotides, the CDR3 is TGTGCCAGCAGCTTAGGGGATAGCAGCAATCAGCCCCAGCATTTT. It yields the protein CASSLGDSSNQPQHF.

The rearrangement links TRBV11-1 to TRBJ1-1, with D unresolved. Germline V gene data show CDR1 as SGHAT and CDR2 as FQDESV (reference sequence). Trimming cost V 5 bases and J 1 base, with 14 bases left between them. The CDR3 sequence is 15 residues long. This chain's CDR3 is CASSPALQGNTEAFF. The DNA of the CDR3 is TGTGCCAGCAGCCCGGCCCTACAAGGGAACACTGAAGCTTTCTTT. Supplemented by reference TRBV11-1 and TRBJ1-1, the full variable domain reads EAEVAQSPRYKITEKSQAVAFWCDPISGHATLYWYRQILGQGPELLVQFQDESVVDDSQLPKDRFSAERLKGVDSTLKIQPAELGDSAMYLCASSPALQGNTEAFFGQGTRLTVV.

The V gene is TRBV18, the J gene TRBJ2-7, with a weak D call TRBD2 (7 bases). Germline assignment: CDR1 KGHSH and CDR2 LQKENI. CDR3 length: 14 residues. The germline V and J ends were trimmed by 1 base and 7 bases, with 14 bases remaining between them. The CDR3 spells CASSPQRDMKEQYF. The CDR3 DNA is TGTGCCAGCTCACCACAGCGGGACATGAAGGAGCAGTACTTC.

This clone was recorded once. This chain links TRBV4-2 with TRBJ2-7, with a tentative D call TRBD2 (5 bases). This CDR3 region has 16 residues. Germline values: CDR1 LGHNA, CDR2 YNFKEQ. V shed 0 bases and J shed 9 bases, with 21 bases lying between them. CDR3 DNA sequence: TGTGCCAGCAGCCAAGATAGGACTCAAAACTACGAGGGGCAGTACTTC. Its protein product is CASSQDRTQNYEGQYF.

V is TRBV30 and J is TRBJ2-3; no firm D call. CDR3 length equals 14 residues. Germline values: CDR1 GTSNPN, CDR2 SVGIG (reference sequence). V was trimmed by 3 bases and J by 1 base, leaving 11 bases between them. The CDR3 loop is CAWSLNGGTDTQYF. In DNA, the CDR3 is TGTGCCTGGAGCCTCAATGGGGGCACAGATACGCAGTATTTT.

The V call is TRBV30, the J call TRBJ1-3; no reliable D call. Germline assignment: CDR1 GTSNPN and CDR2 SVGIG (reference sequence). V was pared by 6 bases and J by 0 bases, with 12 bases between. The CDR3 loop spans 14 amino acids. For the CDR3, the DNA is TGTGCCTGCGACTCCCCGCGCTCTGGAAACACCATATATTTT. Translation: CACDSPRSGNTIYF.

CDR3 coding DNA: TGTGCCAGTAGTATTTCGGCCCTAAGGGGCTATGGCTACACCTTC. Amino acid sequence: CASSISALRGYGYTF. V and J are TRBV19 and TRBJ1-2, with D perhaps matching TRBD1 (5 bases). The CDR3 extends over 15 amino acids. CDR1 is LNHDA, CDR2 SQIVND, per germline (reference sequence). Trimming left V 3 bases short and J 4 bases short, with 15 bases between.

The chain is built from TRBV5-1 and TRBJ2-7; D is possibly TRBD1 (6 bases). The CDR3 has 15 residues. Germline CDR1 and CDR2: SGHRS and YFSETQ. Deletions cut 3 bases from V and 3 bases from J, with 16 bases between. The CDR3 is CASSSPGESLYEQYF. CDR3 in DNA: TGCGCCAGCAGCTCCCCAGGGGAGAGTCTCTACGAGCAGTACTTC.

This clone showed up just once. The CDR3 DNA sequence: TGTGCCAGCAGCTTGAAGGGCGGAGGAAACACCATATATTTT. Its translation is CASSLKGGGNTIYF. The V and J genes are TRBV5-4 and TRBJ1-3, with no clear D. The V gene lost 1 base and the J gene lost 4 bases, with 9 bases spanning the gap. The CDR3 sequence is 14 residues long. Per germline, CDR1 SGHNT and CDR2 YYREEE (reference sequence).

This chain connects TRBV14 to TRBJ1-2; no definite D call. The CDR3 has 16 residues. Germline values: CDR1 SGHDN, CDR2 FVKESK. V was clipped by 2 bases and J by 2 bases, with 15 bases between them. This CDR3 reads CASSQRTPYGNYGYTF. In DNA, the CDR3 is TGTGCCAGCAGCCAAAGGACCCCCTATGGAAACTATGGCTACACCTTC. The full variable domain, its missing parts supplied by reference TRBV14 and TRBJ1-2, is EAGVTQFPSHSVIEKGQTVTLRCDPISGHDNLYWYRRVMGKEIKFLLHFVKESKQDESGMPNNRFLAERTGGTYSTLKVQPAELEDSGVYFCASSQRTPYGNYGYTFGSGTRLTVV.

The chain recombines TRBV5-1 with TRBJ1-4; D gene uncertain. Deletions cut 10 bases from V and 7 bases from J, with 17 bases between. The CDR3 is 13 amino acids. Germline CDR1 is SGHRS and CDR2 is YFSETQ. The CDR3 coding sequence is TGCGCCTTTTTCCAGAAGCCGGGTGAAAAACTGTTTTTT. The encoded protein is CAFFQKPGEKLFF.

The V call is TRBV2, the J call TRBJ1-1; no definite D call. The germline CDR1 and CDR2 sequences are SNHLY and FYNNEI. V lost 4 bases and J lost 1, with 10 bases in between. The CDR3 runs to 14 residues. The CDR3 DNA follows: TGTGCCAGCAGTGGTGCGGTTGGGAACACTGAAGCTTTCTTT. Its translation is CASSGAVGNTEAFF.

The gene calls are TRBV6-5 and TRBJ2-5, with TRBD1 identical over 7 bases. The trim removed 6 bases at V and 3 bases at J, leaving 4 bases unmatched. From germline, CDR1 is MNHEY and CDR2 SVGAGI. The CDR3 is 13 amino acids. The CDR3 DNA sequence: TGTGCCAGCAGAAGACAGGGTAAAGAGACCCAGTACTTC. Translation: CASRRQGKETQYF.